The rows below give T cell receptor beta chains drawn from one sample of a study of PD-L1 blockade in urothelial cancer. Assay used: immunoSEQ multiplex PCR; TCRdb lists only in-frame clones, some missing. The sample carries more than 60,000 clones, 88% recorded once. The sample in question was PBMCs, obtained around atezolizumab (anti-PD-L1) treatment. All receptors come from a man between 60 and 75 years old with urothelial cancer. The CDR3 runs from the conserved cysteine through the conserved F or W. D genes are given only for firm matches. A clone size is listed for some rows: how often the clone was seen (once, few, many), or a class if it is expanded.

D: -; J: TRBJ2-7; size: -; V: TRBV4-3; DNA: TGCGCCAGCAGCCAAGGACCAATAGGGGGCTACGAGCAGTACTTC; CDR3: CASSQGPIGGYEQYF
D: -; J: TRBJ1-2; size: -; V: TRBV7-2; DNA: TGTGCCAGCAGCCCCGTTGGCAGCTATGGCTACACCTTC; CDR3: CASSPVGSYGYTF
D: -; J: TRBJ2-3; size: -; V: TRBV11-3; DNA: TGTGCCAGCAGCTTAGATCCAGGCAGTACAGATACGCAGTATTTT; CDR3: CASSLDPGSTDTQYF
D: TRBD2; J: TRBJ2-1; size: -; V: TRBV28; DNA: TGTGCCAGCATCAAACCGCGGGAGTACAATGAGCAGTTCTTC; CDR3: CASIKPREYNEQFF
D: TRBD1; J: TRBJ2-2; size: -; V: TRBV7-9; DNA: TGTGCCAGCAGCCGAAACAGGGGGAACACCGGGGAGCTGTTTTTT; CDR3: CASSRNRGNTGELFF
D: TRBD1; J: TRBJ1-4; size: -; V: TRBV9; DNA: TGTGCCAGCAGCGACGACAGGGCGGGTGAAAAACTGTTTTTT; CDR3: CASSDDRAGEKLFF
D: TRBD1; J: TRBJ2-7; size: -; V: TRBV5-6; DNA: TGTGCCAGCAGTACCCAGGGGGCGGACTACGAGCAGTACTTC; CDR3: CASSTQGADYEQYF
D: -; J: TRBJ1-1; size: -; V: TRBV4-1; DNA: TGCGCCAGCAGCCAAGAGAGTGAGCGGAACACTGAAGCTTTCTTT; CDR3: CASSQESERNTEAFF
D: TRBD1; J: TRBJ2-1; size: -; V: TRBV9; DNA: TGTGCCAGCAGCGACGGACAGGTTTACAATGAGCAGTTCTTC; CDR3: CASSDGQVYNEQFF
D: -; J: TRBJ2-1; size: -; V: TRBV7-9; DNA: TGTGCCAGCAGGTCACTAGTTCCTGAGCAGTTCTTC; CDR3: CASRSLVPEQFF
D: TRBD1; J: TRBJ2-2; size: -; V: TRBV13; DNA: TGTGCCAGCAGAAAGACAGGGGTGAACACCGGGGAGCTGTTTTTT; CDR3: CASRKTGVNTGELFF
D: TRBD2; J: TRBJ2-5; size: -; V: TRBV5-1; DNA: TGCGCCAGCAGCTTGGAGGGGACTAACCAAGAGACCCAGTACTTC; CDR3: CASSLEGTNQETQYF
D: TRBD1; J: TRBJ1-1; size: -; V: TRBV28; DNA: TGTGCCAGCAGTTTATCCGGGACAGGGGTAACTGAAGCTTTCTTT; CDR3: CASSLSGTGVTEAFF
D: -; J: TRBJ2-1; size: once; V: TRBV11-1; DNA: TGTGCCAGCAGCCTCACTAGAGGCTCCTACAATGAGCAGTTCTTC; CDR3: CASSLTRGSYNEQFF
D: -; J: TRBJ2-7; size: once; V: TRBV10-3; DNA: TGTGCCATCAGTGAAGCAGGGTTCTACGAGCAGTACTTC; CDR3: CAISEAGFYEQYF
D: -; J: TRBJ2-1; size: -; V: TRBV5-1; DNA: TGCGCCAGCAGCTTAGGGGTCGATGAGCAGTTCTTC; CDR3: CASSLGVDEQFF
D: TRBD1; J: TRBJ2-3; size: -; V: TRBV19; DNA: TGTGCCAGTAGTCCGGACAGGGAAGATACGCAGTATTTT; CDR3: CASSPDREDTQYF
D: TRBD2; J: TRBJ2-7; size: -; V: TRBV18; DNA: TGTGCCAGCTCACCTCGAGGACTAGCCCAAAATAGCGAGCAGTACTTC; CDR3: CASSPRGLAQNSEQYF
D: TRBD1; J: TRBJ1-1; size: -; V: TRBV9; DNA: TGTGCCAGCAGCGTAGGGGGACAGGGTACTGAAGCTTTCTTT; CDR3: CASSVGGQGTEAFF
D: -; J: TRBJ2-7; size: -; V: TRBV18; DNA: TGTGCCAGCTCACCAGGTGGGGAGAGAGGCGAGCAGTACTTC; CDR3: CASSPGGERGEQYF
D: -; J: TRBJ1-1; size: -; V: TRBV29-1; DNA: TGCAGCGCGCGATTACAGGGAAACACTGAAGCTTTCTTT; CDR3: CSARLQGNTEAFF
D: TRBD2; J: TRBJ2-7; size: -; V: TRBV14; DNA: TGTGCCAGCAGGTCTACCGGGACTAGCTACGAGCAGTACTTC; CDR3: CASRSTGTSYEQYF
D: -; J: TRBJ2-1; size: -; V: TRBV18; DNA: TGTGCCAGCTCACTCCGGGGGTCGGGGAGTGAGCAGTTCTTC; CDR3: CASSLRGSGSEQFF
D: TRBD1; J: TRBJ1-2; size: -; V: TRBV18; DNA: TGTGCCAGCTCAAACAGACAGGGTGAAGGCTACACCTTC; CDR3: CASSNRQGEGYTF
D: -; J: TRBJ1-6; size: -; V: TRBV7-3; DNA: TGTGCCAGCAGCCAATGGACAGCATATAATTCACCCCTCCACTTT; CDR3: CASSQWTAYNSPLHF
D: -; J: TRBJ1-6; size: -; V: TRBV12-5; DNA: TGTGCTAGTGGTTCCGGACGGACAAATTCACCCCTCCACTTT; CDR3: CASGSGRTNSPLHF
D: TRBD1; J: TRBJ1-6; size: -; V: TRBV7-8; DNA: TGTGCCAGCAGCTTTGACAGGGGTAATTCACCCCTCCACTTT; CDR3: CASSFDRGNSPLHF
D: -; J: TRBJ1-5; size: -; V: TRBV18; DNA: TGTGCCAGCTCACTTCAGGGTTGGCAGCCCCAGCATTTT; CDR3: CASSLQGWQPQHF
D: TRBD2; J: TRBJ2-1; size: -; V: TRBV27; DNA: TGTGCCAGCAATGTTGGACTAGCGGGGGCCAATGAGCAGTTCTTC; CDR3: CASNVGLAGANEQFF
D: -; J: TRBJ2-5; size: -; V: TRBV5-1; DNA: TGCGCCAGCAGCCCCTCGGAGGTTCAAGAGACCCAGTACTTC; CDR3: CASSPSEVQETQYF
D: -; J: TRBJ2-1; size: few; V: TRBV20-1; DNA: TGCAGTGCTAGGACAGACAATGAGCAGTTCTTC; CDR3: CSARTDNEQFF
D: -; J: TRBJ2-7; size: -; V: TRBV11-3; DNA: TGTGCCAGCAGCTCGATCCAACTAATAACAGGGAGCGAGCAGTACTTC; CDR3: CASSSIQLITGSEQYF
D: -; J: TRBJ2-5; size: -; V: TRBV2; DNA: TGTGCCAGCAGCGTGGGGGCACAAGAGACCCAGTACTTC; CDR3: CASSVGAQETQYF
D: -; J: TRBJ1-1; size: -; V: TRBV11-2; DNA: TGTGCCAGCGCGCTGTCAACTGAAGCTTTCTTT; CDR3: CASALSTEAFF
D: TRBD1; J: TRBJ2-1; size: -; V: TRBV7-9; DNA: TGTGCCAGCAGCTATCCCCGGGACAGGCAAGGCTACAATGAGCAGTTCTTC; CDR3: CASSYPRDRQGYNEQFF
D: -; J: TRBJ1-3; size: -; V: TRBV7-8; DNA: TGTGCCAGCAGCTTATGGGGGCGCCAGGATCTCGGAAACACCATATATTTT; CDR3: CASSLWGRQDLGNTIYF
D: TRBD2; J: TRBJ2-7; size: -; V: TRBV4-3; DNA: TGCGCCAGCAGCCAAGAAAGACTAGCGGGAGGACGGCAGTACTTC; CDR3: CASSQERLAGGRQYF
D: -; J: TRBJ1-1; size: -; V: TRBV30; DNA: TGTGCCTGGAGTGTAACAGACCAGGGAGCTTTCTTT; CDR3: CAWSVTDQGAFF
D: TRBD2; J: TRBJ2-3; size: -; V: TRBV28; DNA: TGTGCCAGCAATCCAACGAAGCGGGGAAGGATGGCTAGCGGGAGCACAGATACGCAGTATTTT; CDR3: CASNPTKRGRMASGSTDTQYF
D: -; J: TRBJ2-6; size: -; V: TRBV30; DNA: TGTGCCTGGAGTGTAGGGACACTTTCTGGGGCCAACGTCCTGACTTTC; CDR3: CAWSVGTLSGANVLTF
D: -; J: TRBJ1-1; size: -; V: TRBV6-6; DNA: TGTGCCAGCAGAGTTGGACAGCAGAACACTGAAGCTTTCTTT; CDR3: CASRVGQQNTEAFF
D: TRBD2; J: TRBJ2-1; size: -; V: TRBV11-3; DNA: TGTGCCAGCAGCTCCCAACCTCTGACTAGCGGGAATGAGCAGTTCTTC; CDR3: CASSSQPLTSGNEQFF
D: TRBD1; J: TRBJ2-1; size: -; V: TRBV19; DNA: TGTGCCAGTAGTATGATGGGGACAGCCAACAATGAGCAGTTCTTC; CDR3: CASSMMGTANNEQFF
D: TRBD1; J: TRBJ1-2; size: -; V: TRBV20-1; DNA: TGCAGTACTAACAGGGGGAGTGGCTACACCTTC; CDR3: CSTNRGSGYTF
D: -; J: TRBJ2-1; size: -; V: TRBV12-2; DNA: TGTGCAAGTCGCCCAATAAACAGGGGCAATGAGCAGTTCTTC; CDR3: CASRPINRGNEQFF
D: -; J: TRBJ1-2; size: -; V: TRBV18; DNA: TGTGCCAGCTCACAACCGGGAGGGTTCAACTATGGCTACACCTTC; CDR3: CASSQPGGFNYGYTF
D: -; J: TRBJ1-1; size: -; V: TRBV10-3; DNA: TGTGCCATCAGCGGGAACACTGAAGCTTTCTTT; CDR3: CAISGNTEAFF
D: TRBD2; J: TRBJ2-1; size: -; V: TRBV6-4; DNA: TGTGCCAGCAGTGAGACTAGCGGGGCCTACAATGAGCAGTTCTTC; CDR3: CASSETSGAYNEQFF
D: -; J: TRBJ1-3; size: -; V: TRBV6-5; DNA: TGTGCCAGCAGTTATGGACTTCGGACTGGAAACACCATATATTTT; CDR3: CASSYGLRTGNTIYF
D: -; J: TRBJ2-7; size: -; V: TRBV6-1; DNA: TGTGCCAGCAGTGAATACGGCTACGAGCAGTACTTC; CDR3: CASSEYGYEQYF
D: -; J: TRBJ1-3; size: -; V: TRBV30; DNA: TGTGCCTGGGGTTTACTCTCTGGAAACACCATATATTTT; CDR3: CAWGLLSGNTIYF
D: TRBD1; J: TRBJ1-4; size: -; V: TRBV5-6; DNA: TGTGCCAGCAGCCAAGTGGACAGGAATGAAAAACTGTTTTTT; CDR3: CASSQVDRNEKLFF
D: TRBD1; J: TRBJ2-3; size: -; V: TRBV30; DNA: TGTGCCTGGAGCAGAGGGGGCTCTGACACAGATACGCAGTATTTT; CDR3: CAWSRGGSDTDTQYF
D: -; J: TRBJ2-4; size: -; V: TRBV19; DNA: TGTGTCAGTAGTATAGGTCGCACGGGGTTAGCCAAAAACATTCAGTACTTC; CDR3: CVSSIGRTGLAKNIQYF
D: -; J: TRBJ2-1; size: once; V: TRBV15; DNA: TGTGCCACCAGTAAGTGGAGCTCCTACAATGAGCAGTTCTTC; CDR3: CATSKWSSYNEQFF
D: -; J: TRBJ2-1; size: -; V: TRBV6-5; DNA: TGTGCCAGCAGTTCGGACCAGGGGTTGAGTGAGCAGTTCTTC; CDR3: CASSSDQGLSEQFF
D: -; J: TRBJ2-6; size: -; V: TRBV5-4; DNA: TGTGCCAGCAGCCCCCGTTCTGGGGCCAACGTCCTGACTTTC; CDR3: CASSPRSGANVLTF
D: -; J: TRBJ1-1; size: -; V: TRBV2; DNA: TGTGCCAGCAGTGAGAGGCTGATGAACACTGAAGCTTTCTTT; CDR3: CASSERLMNTEAFF
D: -; J: TRBJ1-1; size: -; V: TRBV30; DNA: TGTGCCTGGAGTGTACTAGGTCGGGGGACTGAAGCTTTCTTT; CDR3: CAWSVLGRGTEAFF
D: TRBD2; J: TRBJ2-3; size: -; V: TRBV13; DNA: TGTGCCAGCAGCTCCTCCATCGGGACTAGCGGGAGGGCCTATATAGATACGCAGTATTTT; CDR3: CASSSSIGTSGRAYIDTQYF